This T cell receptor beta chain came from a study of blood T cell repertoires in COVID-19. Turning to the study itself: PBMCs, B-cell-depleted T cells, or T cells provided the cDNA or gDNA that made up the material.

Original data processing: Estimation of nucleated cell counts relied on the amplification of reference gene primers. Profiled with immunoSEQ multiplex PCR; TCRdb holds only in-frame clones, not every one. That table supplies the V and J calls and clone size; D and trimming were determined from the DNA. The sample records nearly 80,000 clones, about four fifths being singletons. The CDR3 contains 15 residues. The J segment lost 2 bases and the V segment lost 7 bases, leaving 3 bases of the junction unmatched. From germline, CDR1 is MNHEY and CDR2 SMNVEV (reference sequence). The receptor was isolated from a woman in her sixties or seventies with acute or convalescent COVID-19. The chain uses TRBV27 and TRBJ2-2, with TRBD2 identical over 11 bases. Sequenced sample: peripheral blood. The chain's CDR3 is CASKLAGVNTGELFF. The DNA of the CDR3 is TGTGCCAGCAAACTAGCGGGAGTAAACACCGGGGAGCTGTTTTTT.